This T cell receptor beta chain was retrieved from a study of shared clonotypes between healthy human individuals. Whole-study context: CD8 memory received one plate per donor, CD8 naive two, CD4 memory three and CD4 naive three.

The data were produced by immunoSEQ multiplex PCR, yet TCRdb's version contains in-frame clones alone and is incomplete. The sample lists about 2,500,000 clones, 90% to 95% occurring once. For this clone: What it binds is not known.

Study conclusions and caveats: The study sampled only blood, and tissue repertoires likely differ. Rarefaction curves obtained for sorted subsets showed sequencing incomplete despite large depth.

Sequenced input: naive CD4+ T cells sorted from blood. Subset reported: CD45RA+ positively selected. The clonotype comes from a man aged 18 to 30 in good health.

The CDR3 DNA sequence: TGTGCTAGTGGTTTGGCCCGGGAGGGAATTAACTATGGCTACACCTTC. The encoded protein is CASGLAREGINYGYTF. V is TRBV12-5 and J is TRBJ1-2; D gene uncertain. CDR1 is LGHNT and CDR2 is FRNRAP in the germline V gene. V shed 1 base and J shed 1 base, with 13 bases lying between them. This CDR3 comprises 16 residues.